This section outlines one T cell receptor (beta chain) sequence together with its context. The data stem from a study of blood T cell repertoires in COVID-19. Turning to the study itself: Researchers got acute and convalescent COVID-19 samples from the United States, Italy and Spain. In each case, the material was cDNA or gDNA derived from T cells, B-cell-depleted T cells, or PBMCs.

Method: immunoSEQ multiplex PCR; TCRdb's copy keeps in-frame clones and lacks some. Counted here are fewer than 300,000 clones, around 89% occurring once; the ten biggest clones make up 6.3%. Seattle patients were enrolled while actively infected and followed longitudinally. Germline V gives CDR1 SGHAT, CDR2 FQNNGV. V lost 4 bases to trimming and J lost 3 bases; unmatched junction nucleotides: 2. CDR3 length equals 16 residues. The chain carries TRBV11-2 and TRBJ2-1, with 14 bases that match TRBD2. This TCR was recovered from a woman in her fifties or sixties with COVID-19, enrolled during active disease. Sample: peripheral blood. CDR3: CASSSGTSGSYNEQFF. In DNA form, the CDR3 reads TGTGCCAGCAGCTCTGGGACTAGCGGGAGCTACAATGAGCAGTTCTTC.